The rows below give T cell receptor beta chains drawn from one sample of a study of T cell repertoires in cytomegalovirus infection. Their antigens are not known. Via MiXCR, TCRdb re-called the reads, giving one row per CDR3 protein. The table includes fewer than 950,000 distinct CDR3 sequences, approximately 32% detected once. The specimen comprised cultured CD8+ T cells from PBMCs, sampled from culture after CMV antigen stimulation. The receptors stem from a human donor in good health (CMV status not recorded). Some clones in this sample may be carry-over from other donors' samples. Both conserved end residues are part of each CDR3. Each record gives: CDR3 protein, V gene, D gene, CDR3 length, clone size. The D gene is left open where the match is weak. Clone sizes are given selectively: once, few, many, or a class where the clone is expanded.

CDR3 protein: CASSRGTGVLGYTF; V gene: TRBV27; D gene: TRBD1; CDR3 length: 14; clone size: NA
CDR3 protein: CASSPRQEHTGELFF; V gene: TRBV5-1; D gene: NA; CDR3 length: 15; clone size: NA
CDR3 protein: CASSVGGGTPQETQYF; V gene: TRBV6-1; D gene: NA; CDR3 length: 16; clone size: few
CDR3 protein: CASSARVIDTEAFF; V gene: TRBV9; D gene: NA; CDR3 length: 14; clone size: few
CDR3 protein: CSGRTGGNYEQYF; V gene: TRBV20-1; D gene: TRBD1; CDR3 length: 13; clone size: few
CDR3 protein: CASSLGQGTTEAFF; V gene: TRBV27; D gene: TRBD1; CDR3 length: 14; clone size: many
CDR3 protein: CASSLGDRGHEQYF; V gene: TRBV12-3/TRBV12-4; D gene: TRBD1; CDR3 length: 14; clone size: few
CDR3 protein: CASSNVGASPTADNEQFF; V gene: TRBV7-9; D gene: NA; CDR3 length: 18; clone size: many
CDR3 protein: CASSSRQGLETQYF; V gene: TRBV7-6; D gene: TRBD1; CDR3 length: 14; clone size: many
CDR3 protein: CASSQDTGAGRSEAFF; V gene: TRBV4-2; D gene: NA; CDR3 length: 16; clone size: NA
CDR3 protein: CASSSGTPWALDNEQFF; V gene: TRBV27; D gene: NA; CDR3 length: 17; clone size: NA
CDR3 protein: CASSPRQGPDGEAFF; V gene: TRBV9; D gene: TRBD1; CDR3 length: 15; clone size: NA
CDR3 protein: CASSLEVSNQPQHF; V gene: TRBV5-5; D gene: NA; CDR3 length: 14; clone size: few
CDR3 protein: CASSVGTTTRPLHF; V gene: TRBV27; D gene: NA; CDR3 length: 14; clone size: few
CDR3 protein: CASSLLGTRAKNIQYF; V gene: TRBV7-9; D gene: NA; CDR3 length: 16; clone size: few
CDR3 protein: CASSLSGPYNEQFF; V gene: TRBV7-6; D gene: NA; CDR3 length: 14; clone size: many
CDR3 protein: CASSRTGGAGDEQFF; V gene: TRBV7-6; D gene: TRBD1; CDR3 length: 15; clone size: NA
CDR3 protein: CASSEDRGSTDTQYF; V gene: TRBV10-1; D gene: TRBD1; CDR3 length: 15; clone size: few
CDR3 protein: CASSEDRGFLGNQPQHF; V gene: TRBV2; D gene: TRBD1; CDR3 length: 17; clone size: NA
CDR3 protein: CATPWPMGDNEQFF; V gene: TRBV2; D gene: NA; CDR3 length: 14; clone size: NA